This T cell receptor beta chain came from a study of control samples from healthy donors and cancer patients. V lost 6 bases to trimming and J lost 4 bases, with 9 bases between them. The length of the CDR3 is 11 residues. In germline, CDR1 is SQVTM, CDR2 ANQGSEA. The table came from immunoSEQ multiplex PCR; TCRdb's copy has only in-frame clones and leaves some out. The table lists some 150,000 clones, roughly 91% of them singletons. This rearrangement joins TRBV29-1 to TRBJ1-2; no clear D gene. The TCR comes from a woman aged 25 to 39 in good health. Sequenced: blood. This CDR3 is CSVEEVYGYTF. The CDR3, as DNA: TGCAGCGTGGAGGAGGTCTATGGCTACACCTTC.